The clone carrying this T cell receptor beta chain was picked up many times. A minimum of 6 micrograms of total RNA was extracted per sample. The data stem from a study of blood T cells in healthy people across ages. CDR1 SGHVS and CDR2 FQNEAQ come from the germline V gene. Trimming pared 5 bases from V and 0 bases from J, leaving 17 bases between. The length of the CDR3 is 18 residues. Then a second PCR, running roughly 7 to 12 cycles, was carried out with a sample-barcoded 5' primer and a J-beta primer mix. TCRdb analysed the 5' RACE reads with MiXCR anew, one entry per CDR3 protein. The table has 900,000 to 950,000 distinct CDR3 sequences, approximately 32% seen once. These sequences were also reported in another study, on T cells of mothers and their children.

The sequenced sample consisted of blood. The chain combines TRBV7-8 with TRBJ2-6; D may be TRBD1 or TRBD2 (5 bases each). This receptor was identified in a woman between 35 and 50 years old in good health. CDR3 coding DNA: TGTGCCAGCAGCCCCGCAGGGAGTTTATACTCTGGGGCCAACGTCCTGACTTTC. This translates into CASSPAGSLYSGANVLTF.